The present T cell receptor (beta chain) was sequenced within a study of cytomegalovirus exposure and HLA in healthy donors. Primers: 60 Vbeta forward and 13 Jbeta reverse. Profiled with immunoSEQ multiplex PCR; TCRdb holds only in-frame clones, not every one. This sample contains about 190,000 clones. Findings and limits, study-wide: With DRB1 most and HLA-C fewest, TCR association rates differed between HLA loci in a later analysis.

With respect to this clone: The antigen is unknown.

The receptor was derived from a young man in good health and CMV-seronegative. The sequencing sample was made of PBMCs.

The CDR3 loop reads CAWRNGRAYNEQFF. CDR3 bases: TGTGCCTGGAGAAACGGCAGGGCCTACAATGAGCAGTTCTTC. The rearrangement uses TRBV30 and TRBJ2-1; a possible D gene is TRBD1 (5 bases). Germline V gene data show CDR1 as GTSNPN and CDR2 as SVGIG (reference sequence). Trimming took off 3 bases at V and 2 bases at J, with 11 bases between the two ends. The CDR3 totals 14 residues. Supplemented by reference TRBV30 and TRBJ2-1, the full variable domain reads SQTIHQWPATLVQPVGSPLSLECTVEGTSNPNLYWYRQAAGRGLQLLFYSVGIGQISSEVPQNLSASRPQDRQFILSSKKLLLSDSGFYLCAWRNGRAYNEQFFGPGTRLTVL.